The sequence of this TCR beta chain was determined in a study of molecular identifiers for immune sequencing clone quantification. Previously described methods and listed TCR primers were used for bulk TCR libraries. Each CDR3 protein is one row after TCRdb ran MiXCR on the PCR reads. The sample consists of about 630,000 distinct CDR3 sequences, over 25% of them appearing once. In this sample, this clonotype turned up many times. Its antigen is still unknown. Overall study results and limits: Identical TCR molecules that share a barcode could lead to an underestimation of highly expanded clone sizes.

Sorting recovered naive CD8 T cells on a CD8+CD4-CCR7+CD45RA+ profile. The junction had 13 bases not matched to a gene; V was cut back by 2 bases and J by 1 base. This CDR3 comprises 20 residues. The receptor comes from a human donor in good health. Some libraries in this study had Jurkat cell RNA spiked in. This chain links TRBV12-3 or TRBV12-4 with TRBJ2-3, with 12 bases that match TRBD1. Sequenced material: naive CD8+ T cells from blood, with Jurkat cell RNA spiked in. The subset: FACS-sorted CD8+CD4-CCR7+CD45RA+ naive T cells. In DNA form, the CDR3 reads TGTGCCAGCAGTTTATTTGGGATAGGGACAGGGGGCGCGGGCACAGATACGCAGTATTTT. Its protein product is CASSLFGIGTGGAGTDTQYF.